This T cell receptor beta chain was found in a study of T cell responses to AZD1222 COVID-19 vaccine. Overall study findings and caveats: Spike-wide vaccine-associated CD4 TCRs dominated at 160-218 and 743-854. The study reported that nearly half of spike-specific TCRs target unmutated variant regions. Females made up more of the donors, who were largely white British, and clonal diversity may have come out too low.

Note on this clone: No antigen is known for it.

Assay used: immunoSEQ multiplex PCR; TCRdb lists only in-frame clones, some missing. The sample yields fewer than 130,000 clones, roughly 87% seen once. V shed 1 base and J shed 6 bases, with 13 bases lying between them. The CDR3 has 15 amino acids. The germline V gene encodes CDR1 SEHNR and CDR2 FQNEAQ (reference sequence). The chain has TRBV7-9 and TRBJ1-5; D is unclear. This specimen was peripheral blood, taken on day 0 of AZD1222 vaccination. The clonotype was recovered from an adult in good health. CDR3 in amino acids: CASSLGRGNGQPQHF. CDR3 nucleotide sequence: TGTGCCAGCAGCTTAGGGCGGGGTAATGGTCAGCCCCAGCATTTT.